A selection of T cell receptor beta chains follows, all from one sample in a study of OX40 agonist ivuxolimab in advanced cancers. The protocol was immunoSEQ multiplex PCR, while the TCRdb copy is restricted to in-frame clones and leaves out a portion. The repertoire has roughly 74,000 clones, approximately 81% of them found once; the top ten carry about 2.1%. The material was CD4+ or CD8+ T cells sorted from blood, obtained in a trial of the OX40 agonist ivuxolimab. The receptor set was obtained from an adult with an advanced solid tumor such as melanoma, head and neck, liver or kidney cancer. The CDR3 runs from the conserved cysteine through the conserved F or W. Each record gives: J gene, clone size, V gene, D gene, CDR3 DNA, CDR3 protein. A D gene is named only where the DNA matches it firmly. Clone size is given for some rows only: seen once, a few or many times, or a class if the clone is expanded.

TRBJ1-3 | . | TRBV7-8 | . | TGTGCCAGCAGCGCCGGACAAGGAAACACCATATATTTT | CASSAGQGNTIYF
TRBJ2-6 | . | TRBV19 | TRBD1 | TGTGCCAGTAGTGGACGGACAGGGGAAAGTCTGGGGGCCAACGTCCTGACTTTC | CASSGRTGESLGANVLTF
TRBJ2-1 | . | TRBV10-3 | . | TGTGCCATCAGTGAGGAGGACCCCCGAGACAGCGACAATGAGCAGTTCTTC | CAISEEDPRDSDNEQFF
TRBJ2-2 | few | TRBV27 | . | TGTGCCAGCAGACCTCCGGGACAGAACACCGGGGAGCTGTTTTTT | CASRPPGQNTGELFF
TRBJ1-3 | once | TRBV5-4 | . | TGTGCCAGCAGCTTAAACAGGGCTCCCTCGATCCGATTT | CASSLNRAPSIRF
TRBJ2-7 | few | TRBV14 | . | TGTGCCAGCAGCCAAGAGACGGGGCGTCATGGCGAGCAGTACTTC | CASSQETGRHGEQYF
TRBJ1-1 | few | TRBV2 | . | TGTGCCAGCAGGAGTTACATGAACACTGAAGCTTTCTTT | CASRSYMNTEAFF
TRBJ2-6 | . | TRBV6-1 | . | TGTGCCAGCCAGAAACTCTCTGGGGCCAACGTCCTGACTTTC | CASQKLSGANVLTF
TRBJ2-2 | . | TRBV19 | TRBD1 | TGTGCCAGTAGTAACAGGGGGTCCGGGGAGCTGTTTTTT | CASSNRGSGELFF
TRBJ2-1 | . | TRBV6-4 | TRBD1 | TGTGCCAGCAGTGACGGGACAGGGGTCCGGTACAATGAGCAGTTCTTC | CASSDGTGVRYNEQFF
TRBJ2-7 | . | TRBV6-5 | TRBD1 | TGTGCCAGCAGCGGACAGGGAGGCCCCTACGAGCAGTACTTC | CASSGQGGPYEQYF
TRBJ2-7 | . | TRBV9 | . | TGTGCCAGCAGCCGGACAGCCTCCTACGAGCAGTACTTC | CASSRTASYEQYF
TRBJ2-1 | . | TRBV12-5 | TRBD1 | TGTGCTAGTGGTTTGGTCTTAGGGACTTTAAAGGACAGGGAGATTGAGCAGTTCTTC | CASGLVLGTLKDREIEQFF
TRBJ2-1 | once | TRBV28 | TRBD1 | TGTGCCAGCAGTTTGGGAACAGGGGGGACCTACAATGAGCAGTTCTTC | CASSLGTGGTYNEQFF
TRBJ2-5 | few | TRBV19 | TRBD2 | TGTGCCAGTAGTACCGGGACTAGCGGGACGGAGACCCAGTACTTC | CASSTGTSGTETQYF
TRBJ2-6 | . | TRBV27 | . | TGTGCCAGCAGTTCCCCCCCAAGGGCTCTGTCCTCTGGGGCCAACGTCCTGACTTTC | CASSSPPRALSSGANVLTF
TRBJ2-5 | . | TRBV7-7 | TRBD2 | TGTGCCAGCAGCCGAGGACTAGCGGGAGTTGGAGAGACCCAGTACTTC | CASSRGLAGVGETQYF
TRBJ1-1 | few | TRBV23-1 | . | TGCGCCAGCAGTCTACATAAATGCCCTCTGAACACTGAAGCTTTCTTT | CASSLHKCPLNTEAFF
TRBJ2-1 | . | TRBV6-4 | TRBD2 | TGTGCCAGCAGTGAAAGGTACGGGGGGATGGCGTTCTTC | CASSERYGGMAFF
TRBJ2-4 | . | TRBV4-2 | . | TGTGCCAGCAGCCAGCCAGGCGCGGGGGCCAAAAACATTCAGTACTTC | CASSQPGAGAKNIQYF
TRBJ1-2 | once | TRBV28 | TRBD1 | TGTGCCAGCAGTTCTCCGGGACAGAGCCTCCCCTTCGCTTATGGCTACACCTTC | CASSSPGQSLPFAYGYTF
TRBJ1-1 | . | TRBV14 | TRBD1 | TGTGCCAGCAGCCTTAGGACAGGTCGCGGCACTGAAGCTTTCTTT | CASSLRTGRGTEAFF
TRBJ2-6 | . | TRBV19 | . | TGTGCCAGTAGTGCCGACAGCTCTGGGGCCAACGTCCTGACTTTC | CASSADSSGANVLTF
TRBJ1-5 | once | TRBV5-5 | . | TGTGCCAGCAGCTTGGGTCAGGCCGGCAATCAGCCCCAGCATTTT | CASSLGQAGNQPQHF
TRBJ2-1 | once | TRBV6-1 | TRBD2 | TGTGCCAGCAGTCAAGCTAGCGGGAGACGGGGGGAGCAGTTCTTC | CASSQASGRRGEQFF
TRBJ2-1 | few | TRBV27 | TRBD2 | TGTGCCAGCAGTTTCCTTTTAGCGGGGAACTACAATGAGCAGTTCTTC | CASSFLLAGNYNEQFF
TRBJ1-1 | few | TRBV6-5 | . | TGTGCGGCGGGCCGAAAGGGTGAAGCTTTCTTT | CAAGRKGEAFF
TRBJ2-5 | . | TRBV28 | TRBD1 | TGTGCCAGCAGACAGACAGGGGGGACCCAGTACTTC | CASRQTGGTQYF
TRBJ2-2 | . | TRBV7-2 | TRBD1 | TGTGCCAGCCGACCAGACAGGGGGAACACCGGGGAGCTGTTTTTT | CASRPDRGNTGELFF
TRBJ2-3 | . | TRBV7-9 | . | TGTGCCAGCAGCTTCCATAGCGGCACAGATACGCAGTATTTT | CASSFHSGTDTQYF
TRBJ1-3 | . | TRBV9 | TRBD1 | TGTGCCAGCAGCCCGGGACAGGGGGCGACAGGAAACACCATATATTTT | CASSPGQGATGNTIYF
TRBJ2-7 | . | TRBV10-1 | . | TGCGCCAGCAGTCAATCAGGGGTCCACGAGCAGTACTTC | CASSQSGVHEQYF
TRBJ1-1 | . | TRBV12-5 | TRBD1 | TGTGCTAGTGGTTTGGGCAGGGGGGAAGGTTCGAACACTGAAGCTTTCTTT | CASGLGRGEGSNTEAFF
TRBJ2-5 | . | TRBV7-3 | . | TGTGCCAGCAGCCTCCTCTTCCAAGAGACCCAGTACTTC | CASSLLFQETQYF
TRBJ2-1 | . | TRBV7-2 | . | TGTGCCAGCAGCTTAGTAATACGCGATGAGCAGTTCTTC | CASSLVIRDEQFF
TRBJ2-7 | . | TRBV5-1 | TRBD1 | TGCGCCAGCAGCCCCGGGACAGACCCAAATTACTCCTACGAGCAGTACTTC | CASSPGTDPNYSYEQYF
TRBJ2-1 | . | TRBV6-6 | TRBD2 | TGTGCCAGCAGTTACGGACGGGGGGGGAACAATGAGCAGTTCTTC | CASSYGRGGNNEQFF
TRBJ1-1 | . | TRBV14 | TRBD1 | TGTGCCAGCAGCCCGATCAGGGGGCCGACTGAAGCTTTCTTT | CASSPIRGPTEAFF